This T cell receptor (beta chain) appears in the sequencing data of a study of T cells in Graves' hyperthyroidism and ophthalmopathy (dated 2019 in TCRdb). With respect to the entire study: Peripheral blood samples were taken at the time of initial diagnosis, prior to any treatment. To identify TCR V-J signatures that set the groups apart, the researchers used a discovery cohort of more than 95 patients, made up of fewer than 50 with Graves' ophthalmopathy and some 55 with stable Graves' hyperthyroidism. Whether ophthalmopathy could be predicted prospectively was tested in an independent validation cohort made up of some 20 hyperthyroidism patients plus 17 patients who later progressed to ophthalmopathy. The 75 to 100 discovery patients were divided at random into training and test sets in a 7:3 ratio. In about six Graves' hyperthyroidism patients, the study also compared T-cell repertoires from thyroid tissue with T-cell repertoires from blood. After blood sampling, hyperthyroidism patients were treated with methimazole at a starting dose of 30 mg daily, and ophthalmopathy patients were treated with high-dose intravenous methylprednisolone. The paper describes TCR Vbeta CDR3 sequencing of 135 peripheral blood samples, made up of 43 ophthalmopathy patients, 70 to 75 hyperthyroidism patients and around 17 progressor patients. The paper as a whole reports these results and caveats: No statistical method was used to fix the sample size in advance, and group allocation was not hidden from the investigators. In cross-validation, a model built on a 13 V-J signature told ophthalmopathy apart from stable hyperthyroidism with over 85% sensitivity and about 81% specificity, and in testing the same model reached 80%/75%. In validation, the model predicted progression to ophthalmopathy a median of around six months before onset, with roughly 70% sensitivity and 72.22% specificity. Most expanded thyroid clonotypes (frequency above 0.001) were also found in blood, which suggests that blood repertoires may mirror thyroid immune responses.

In the ophthalmopathy patients, disease was moderately to severely active, with a Clinical Activity Score of 3 or more, a NOSPECS grade of 4 or more, and a duration of less than 3 months. Any patient with an uncontrolled infection, another autoimmune disease, pregnancy or lactation was excluded. Diagnoses were established on the basis of clinical symptoms, serum thyroxine and TRAb, thyroid ultrasound, and orbital computed tomography. Ficoll-Paque density gradient centrifugation was used to isolate PBMCs from about 10 ml of fresh peripheral blood. Total RNA was extracted with Trizol reagent, and quality was checked on an Agilent 2100 Bioanalyzer. From a lookup of the germline V gene, CDR1 and CDR2 are SGDLS and YYNGEE. Trimming removed 2 bases from V and 0 bases from J, leaving 14 bases between the germline ends. The CDR3, from cysteine to phenylalanine, totals 16 residues. Solely the CDR3 DNA is kept, with 48 bases framed from the first base.

This clonotype appeared a few times. Which antigen it targets is not known. Base qualities were left out, and no much larger clone turns up one base away. TCR beta CDR3 regions were amplified from RNA transcripts. For the first round of RT-PCR on the TCR CDR3, the HTBI primer set was used together with the Qiagen OneStep RT-PCR kit. Libraries were constructed in a second round of multiplex PCR, after which size selection and purification were carried out. Sequencing of the libraries was done on an Illumina HiSeq2000 using paired-end 100 bp reads. Per the source publication's procedure: SOAPnuke was used to process the raw data, removing reads that contained adapters or uncalled bases, had a mean Phred below 15, or lacked an exact match to the constant primer or identifier. COPE v1.2.5 was used to merge the high-quality paired reads, and each unique nucleotide sequence was defined as a clonotype. MiTCR v1.1 was used to align clonotypes to the IMGT TRBV, TRBD and TRBJ reference segments. Analysis was restricted to V-J combinations with a frequency above 0.0001, which covered 98% to 99.2% of repertoires. A TCS score was defined as the ratio between F50 (clonal expansion) and ExV (chaos), using BLOSUM62-based TCRdist between CDR3 peptides within each V-J. Welch's t-statistics and random forest reduced fewer than 600 V-J features to roughly 13, which were used in a naive Bayes classifier (R e1071). TCRdb itself trimmed the public reads at Q25 with fastp, ran MiXCR and retained productive beta chains. Every entry covers one CDR3 protein and lists the most common genes and DNA from its rows. These V and J calls derive from TCRdb rather than the authors' analysis. The sample table records approximately 350,000 distinct CDR3 sequences; over 12% of these occur just once. Jointly, the top ten make up 15% to 20% of the sample.

Rearrangement joined TRBV9 to TRBJ1-1; the best D guess is TRBD1, with 5 bases matching. Input material: blood. The sequence derives from a woman aged 55-75 years with Graves' ophthalmopathy. The CDR3 region has the sequence CASSVGPGKMNTEAFF. The bases are TGTGCCAGCAGCGTGGGTCCAGGGAAGATGAACACTGAAGCTTTCTTT.